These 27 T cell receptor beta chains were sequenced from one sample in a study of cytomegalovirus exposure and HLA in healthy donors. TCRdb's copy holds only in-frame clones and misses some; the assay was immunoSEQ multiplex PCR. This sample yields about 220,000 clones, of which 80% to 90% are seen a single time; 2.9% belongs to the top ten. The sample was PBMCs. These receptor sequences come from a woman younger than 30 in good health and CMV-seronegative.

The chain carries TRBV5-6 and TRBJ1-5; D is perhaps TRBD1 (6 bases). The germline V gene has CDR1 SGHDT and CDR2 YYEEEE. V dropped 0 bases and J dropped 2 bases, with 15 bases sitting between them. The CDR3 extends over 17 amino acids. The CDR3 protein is CASSLGPQGKGNQPQHF. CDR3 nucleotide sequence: TGTGCCAGCAGCTTGGGCCCTCAGGGGAAAGGCAATCAGCCCCAGCATTTT.

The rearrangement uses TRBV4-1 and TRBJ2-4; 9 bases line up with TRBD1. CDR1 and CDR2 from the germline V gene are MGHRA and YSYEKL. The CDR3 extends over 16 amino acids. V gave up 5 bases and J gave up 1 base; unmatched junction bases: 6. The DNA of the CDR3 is TGCGCCAGCAGCAAAACAGGGGGCTTTGCCAAAAACATTCAGTACTTC. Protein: CASSKTGGFAKNIQYF.

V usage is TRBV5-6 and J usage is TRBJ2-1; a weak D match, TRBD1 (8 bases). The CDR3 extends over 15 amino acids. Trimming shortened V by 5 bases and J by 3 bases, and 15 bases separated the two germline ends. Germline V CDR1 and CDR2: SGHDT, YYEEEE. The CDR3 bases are TGTGCCAGCAGTCTGGACAGGGAGGGCTACAATGAGCAGTTCTTC. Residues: CASSLDREGYNEQFF.

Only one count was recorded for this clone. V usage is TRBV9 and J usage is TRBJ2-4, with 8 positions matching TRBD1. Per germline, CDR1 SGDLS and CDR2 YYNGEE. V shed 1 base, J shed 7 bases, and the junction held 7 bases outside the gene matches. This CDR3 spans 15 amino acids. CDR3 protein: CASSVQGAISNIQYF. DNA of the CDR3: TGTGCCAGCAGCGTACAGGGGGCGATCTCTAACATTCAGTACTTC. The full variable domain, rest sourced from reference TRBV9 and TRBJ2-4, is DSGVTQTPKHLITATGQRVTLRCSPRSGDLSVYWYQQSLDQGLQFLIQYYNGEERAKGNILERFSAQQFPDLHSELNLSSLELGDSALYFCASSVQGAISNIQYFGAGTRLSVL.

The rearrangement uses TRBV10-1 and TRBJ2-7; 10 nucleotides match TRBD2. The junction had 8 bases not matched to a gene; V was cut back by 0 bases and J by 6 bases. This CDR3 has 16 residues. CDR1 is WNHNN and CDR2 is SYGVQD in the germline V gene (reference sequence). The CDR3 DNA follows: TGCGCCAGCAGTGAGTCCATAGCGGGAGGATTCGCCGAGCAGTACTTC. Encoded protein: CASSESIAGGFAEQYF.

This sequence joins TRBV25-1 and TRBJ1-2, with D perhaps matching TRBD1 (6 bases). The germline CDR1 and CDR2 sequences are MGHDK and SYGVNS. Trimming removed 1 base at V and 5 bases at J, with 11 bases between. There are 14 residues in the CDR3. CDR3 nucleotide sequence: TGTGCCAGCAGTGAATCGGGAGGGGGATATGGCTACACCTTC. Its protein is CASSESGGGYGYTF.

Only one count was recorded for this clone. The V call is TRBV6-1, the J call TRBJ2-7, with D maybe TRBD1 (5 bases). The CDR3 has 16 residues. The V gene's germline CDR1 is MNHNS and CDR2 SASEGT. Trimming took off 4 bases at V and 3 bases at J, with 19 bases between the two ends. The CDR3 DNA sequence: TGTGCCAGCAGTGCCAATAGGGGAAGTAAACTCTACGAGCAGTACTTC. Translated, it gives CASSANRGSKLYEQYF.

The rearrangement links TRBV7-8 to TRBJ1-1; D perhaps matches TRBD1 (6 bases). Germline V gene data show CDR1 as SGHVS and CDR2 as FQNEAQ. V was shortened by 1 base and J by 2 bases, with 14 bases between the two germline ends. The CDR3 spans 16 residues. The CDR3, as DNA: TGTGCCAGCAGCTTAGACGGGGGGGCGGGTAACACTGAAGCTTTCTTT. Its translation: CASSLDGGAGNTEAFF.

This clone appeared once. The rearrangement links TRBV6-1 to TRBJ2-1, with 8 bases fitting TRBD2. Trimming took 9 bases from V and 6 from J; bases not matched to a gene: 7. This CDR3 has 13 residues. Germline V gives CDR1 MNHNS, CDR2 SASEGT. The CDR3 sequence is CASGLATSNEQFF. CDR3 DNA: TGTGCCAGTGGACTAGCAACCTCCAATGAGCAGTTCTTC.

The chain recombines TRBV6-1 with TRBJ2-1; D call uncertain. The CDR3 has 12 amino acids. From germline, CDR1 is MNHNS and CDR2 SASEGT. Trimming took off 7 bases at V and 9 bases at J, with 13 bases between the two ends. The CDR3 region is CASKTSHGEQFF. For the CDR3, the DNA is TGTGCCAGCAAGACATCCCACGGTGAGCAGTTCTTC.

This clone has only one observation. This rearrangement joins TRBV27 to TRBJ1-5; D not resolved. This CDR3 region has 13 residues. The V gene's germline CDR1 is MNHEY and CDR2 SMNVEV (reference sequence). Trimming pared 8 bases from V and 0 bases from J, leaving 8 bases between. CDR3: CASARYSNQPQHF. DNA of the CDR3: TGTGCCAGCGCTAGGTATAGCAATCAGCCCCAGCATTTT.

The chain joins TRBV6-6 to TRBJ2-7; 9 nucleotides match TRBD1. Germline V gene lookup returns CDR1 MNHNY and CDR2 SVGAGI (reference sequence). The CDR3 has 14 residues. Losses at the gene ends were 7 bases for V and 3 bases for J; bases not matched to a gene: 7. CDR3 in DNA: TGTGCCAGCACCCCGGGACAGGGTCGCTACGAGCAGTACTTC. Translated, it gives CASTPGQGRYEQYF.

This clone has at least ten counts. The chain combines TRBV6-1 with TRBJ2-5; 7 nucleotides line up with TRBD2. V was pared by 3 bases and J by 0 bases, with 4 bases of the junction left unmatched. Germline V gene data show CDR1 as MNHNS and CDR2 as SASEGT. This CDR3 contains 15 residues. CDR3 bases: TGTGCCAGCAGTGACGGGGCGGGAGACCAAGAGACCCAGTACTTC. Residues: CASSDGAGDQETQYF.

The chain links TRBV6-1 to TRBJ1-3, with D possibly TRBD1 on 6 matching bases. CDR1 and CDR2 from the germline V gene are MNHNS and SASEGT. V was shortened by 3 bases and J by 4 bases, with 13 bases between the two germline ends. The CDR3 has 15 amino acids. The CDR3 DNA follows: TGTGCCAGCAGTGATATAGAGGACAGCGGAAACACCATATATTTT. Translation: CASSDIEDSGNTIYF.

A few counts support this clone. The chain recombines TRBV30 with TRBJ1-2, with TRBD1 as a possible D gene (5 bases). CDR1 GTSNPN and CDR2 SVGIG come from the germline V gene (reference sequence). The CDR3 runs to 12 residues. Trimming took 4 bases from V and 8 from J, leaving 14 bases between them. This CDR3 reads CAWTGNVVGYTF. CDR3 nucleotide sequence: TGTGCCTGGACAGGGAACGTGGTGGGCTACACCTTC.

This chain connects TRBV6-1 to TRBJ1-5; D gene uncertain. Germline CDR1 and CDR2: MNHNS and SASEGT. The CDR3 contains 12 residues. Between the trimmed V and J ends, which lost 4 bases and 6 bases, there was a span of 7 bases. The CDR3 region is CASSGYSQPQHF. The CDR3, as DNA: TGTGCCAGCAGTGGATACAGTCAGCCCCAGCATTTT.

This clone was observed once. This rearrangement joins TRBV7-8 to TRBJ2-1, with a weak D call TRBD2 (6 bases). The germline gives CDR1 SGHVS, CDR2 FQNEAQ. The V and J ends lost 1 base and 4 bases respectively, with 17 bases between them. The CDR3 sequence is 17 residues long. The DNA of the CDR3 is TGTGCCAGCAGCTTAGATCCCGGGACTCCTGTTTACAATGAGCAGTTCTTC. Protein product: CASSLDPGTPVYNEQFF. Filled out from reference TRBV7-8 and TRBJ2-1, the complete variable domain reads GAGVSQSPRYKVAKRGQDVALRCDPISGHVSLFWYQQALGQGPEFLTYFQNEAQLDKSGLPSDRFFAERPEGSVSTLKIQRTQQEDSAVYLCASSLDPGTPVYNEQFFGPGTRLTVL.

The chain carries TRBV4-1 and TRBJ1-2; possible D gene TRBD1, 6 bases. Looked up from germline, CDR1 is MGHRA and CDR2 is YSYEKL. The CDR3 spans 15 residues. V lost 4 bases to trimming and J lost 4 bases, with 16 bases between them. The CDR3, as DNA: TGCGCCAGCAGCCCAACAGGGTCGGGCCTCTATGGCTACACCTTC. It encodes CASSPTGSGLYGYTF.

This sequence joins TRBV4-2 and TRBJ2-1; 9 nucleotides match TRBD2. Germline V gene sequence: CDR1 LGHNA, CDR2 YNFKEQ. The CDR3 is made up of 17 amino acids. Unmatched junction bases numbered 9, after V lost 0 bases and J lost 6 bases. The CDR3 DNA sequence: TGTGCCAGCAGCCAAGATCAATTAGCGGGAGTCAGCAATGAGCAGTTCTTC. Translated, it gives CASSQDQLAGVSNEQFF.

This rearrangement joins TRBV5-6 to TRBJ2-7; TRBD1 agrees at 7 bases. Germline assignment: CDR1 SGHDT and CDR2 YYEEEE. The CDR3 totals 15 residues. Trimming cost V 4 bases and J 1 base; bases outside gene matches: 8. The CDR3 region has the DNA TGTGCCAGCAGCGACGAACAGGGGTTATCCTACGAGCAGTACTTC. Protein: CASSDEQGLSYEQYF.

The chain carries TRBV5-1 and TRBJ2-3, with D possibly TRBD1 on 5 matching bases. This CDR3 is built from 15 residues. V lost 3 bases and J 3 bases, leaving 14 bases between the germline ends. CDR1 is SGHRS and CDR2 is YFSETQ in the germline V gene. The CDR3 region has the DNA TGCGCCAGCAGCTCCTTAGCAGGGAAAACAGATACGCAGTATTTT. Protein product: CASSSLAGKTDTQYF.

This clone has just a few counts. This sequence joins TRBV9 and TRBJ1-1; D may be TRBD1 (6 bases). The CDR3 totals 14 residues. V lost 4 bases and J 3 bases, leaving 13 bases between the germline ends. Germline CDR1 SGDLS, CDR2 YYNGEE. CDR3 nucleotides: TGTGCCAGCAGCCCCTTACAGGGATACACTGAAGCTTTCTTT. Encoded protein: CASSPLQGYTEAFF.

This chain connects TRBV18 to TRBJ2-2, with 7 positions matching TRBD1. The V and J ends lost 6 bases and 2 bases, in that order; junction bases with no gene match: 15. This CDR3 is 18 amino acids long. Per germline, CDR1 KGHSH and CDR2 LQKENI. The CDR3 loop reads CASSPGTVADENTGELFF. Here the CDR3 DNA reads TGTGCCAGCTCCCCCGGGACAGTTGCGGACGAAAACACCGGGGAGCTGTTTTTT.

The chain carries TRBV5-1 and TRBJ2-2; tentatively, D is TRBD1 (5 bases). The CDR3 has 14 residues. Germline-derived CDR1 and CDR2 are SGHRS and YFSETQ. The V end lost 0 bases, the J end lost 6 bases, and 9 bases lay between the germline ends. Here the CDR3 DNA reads TGCGCCAGCAGCTTGGCACAGGTCGCCGGGGAGCTGTTTTTT. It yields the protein CASSLAQVAGELFF.

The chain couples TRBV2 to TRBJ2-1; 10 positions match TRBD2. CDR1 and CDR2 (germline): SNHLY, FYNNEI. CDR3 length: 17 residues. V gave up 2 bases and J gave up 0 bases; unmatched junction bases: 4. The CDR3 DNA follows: TGTGCCAGCAGTGAACTAGCGGGAGTGGGCTCCTACAATGAGCAGTTCTTC. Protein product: CASSELAGVGSYNEQFF.

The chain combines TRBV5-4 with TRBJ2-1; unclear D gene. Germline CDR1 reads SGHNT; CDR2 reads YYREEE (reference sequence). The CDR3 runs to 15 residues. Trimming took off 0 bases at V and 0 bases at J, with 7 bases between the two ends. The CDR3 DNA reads TGTGCCAGCAGCTTGGTCCAGGACTCCTACAATGAGCAGTTCTTC. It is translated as CASSLVQDSYNEQFF.

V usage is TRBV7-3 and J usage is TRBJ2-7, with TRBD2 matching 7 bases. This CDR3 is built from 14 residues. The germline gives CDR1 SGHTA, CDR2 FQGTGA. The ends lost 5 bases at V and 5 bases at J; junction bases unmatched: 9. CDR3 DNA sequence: TGTGCCAGCAGCCCGAGGACTAGTAGTCACGAGCAGTACTTC. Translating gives CASSPRTSSHEQYF.